The 27 T cell receptor beta chains presented below share a single source sample, sequenced in a study of cytomegalovirus exposure and HLA in healthy donors. The table came from immunoSEQ multiplex PCR; TCRdb's copy has only in-frame clones and leaves some out. The sample yields some 130,000 clones, almost 85% seen once. Sequencing input: PBMCs. The receptors stem from a man aged 30 to 45 in good health and CMV-seropositive.

This clone was found a few times. The CDR3 coding sequence is TGCGCCAGCAGCTCCGGGACAGGGACCTACGAGCAGTACTTC. It is translated as CASSSGTGTYEQYF. The gene calls are TRBV5-1 and TRBJ2-7; 9 positions agree with TRBD1. V shed 3 bases, J shed 2 bases, and the junction held 3 bases outside the gene matches. The CDR3 has 14 amino acids. Germline loops: CDR1 SGHRS, CDR2 YFSETQ. The full variable domain, in which reference TRBV5-1 and TRBJ2-7 provide the parts outside the CDR3, is KAGVTQTPRYLIKTRGQQVTLSCSPISGHRSVSWYQQTPGQGLQFLFEYFSETQRNKGNFPGRFSGRQFSNSRSEMNVSTLELGDSALYLCASSSGTGTYEQYFGPGTRLTVT.

The chain uses TRBV9 and TRBJ1-2, with TRBD1 as a possible D gene (6 bases). The CDR3 is 15 amino acids. Germline V CDR1 and CDR2: SGDLS, YYNGEE. Between the trimmed V and J ends, which lost 0 bases and 7 bases, there was a span of 16 bases. The CDR3 reads CASSVDPQGSGGYTF. The CDR3 DNA sequence: TGTGCCAGCAGCGTAGATCCCCAGGGGTCTGGTGGCTACACCTTC. The full variable domain, rest sourced from reference TRBV9 and TRBJ1-2, is DSGVTQTPKHLITATGQRVTLRCSPRSGDLSVYWYQQSLDQGLQFLIQYYNGEERAKGNILERFSAQQFPDLHSELNLSSLELGDSALYFCASSVDPQGSGGYTFGSGTRLTVV.

This clone was recorded only once. The CDR3 coding sequence is TGTGCCAGAAGGGCGGGACTAGCCTCTTACAATGAGCAGTTCTTC. It codes for CARRAGLASYNEQFF. The chain uses TRBV5-3 and TRBJ2-1, with 9 bases that match TRBD2. TRBV5-3 is designated an ORF whose function remains uncertain. With V trimmed by 5 bases and J by 4 bases, 7 bases remained unmatched. The CDR3 covers 15 residues.

J is TRBJ2-1 and V is TRBV29-1; 12 bases are a match to TRBD2. The CDR3 loop spans 16 amino acids. Germline trimming cut 4 bases from V and 6 bases from J; bases unmatched to any gene: 10. Germline V CDR1 and CDR2: SQVTM, ANQGSEA. CDR3 amino acids: CSVGGGASGRANEQFF. CDR3 nucleotides: TGCAGCGTTGGTGGGGGCGCTAGCGGGAGGGCCAATGAGCAGTTCTTC.

The chain combines TRBV5-6 with TRBJ1-2; D gene unclear. CDR3 length equals 15 residues. V was clipped by 6 bases and J by 2 bases, with 17 bases between them. From germline, CDR1 is SGHDT and CDR2 YYEEEE. CDR3 loop: CASTRPGTPNYGYTF. CDR3 nucleotides: TGTGCCAGCACCCGACCAGGAACTCCAAACTATGGCTACACCTTC.

This sequence joins TRBV27 and TRBJ1-5, with D perhaps matching TRBD1 (6 bases). Trimming took 5 bases from V and 9 from J, leaving 14 bases between them. CDR3 length: 13 amino acids. CDR1 and CDR2 from the germline V gene are MNHEY and SMNVEV (reference sequence). CDR3 sequence: CASSPDRSSPQHF. The CDR3 bases are TGTGCCAGCAGTCCCGACAGGTCCTCGCCCCAGCATTTT.

This clone was recorded many times. The V gene is TRBV11-2, the J gene TRBJ2-2; D ambiguous. There are 12 residues in the CDR3. V was cut by 2 bases and J by 14 bases, with 12 bases left in between. Germline CDR1 is SGHAT and CDR2 is FQNNGV. The DNA for the CDR3 is TGTGCCAGCAGCTTACATCCTACCACCCTGTTTTTT. Translating gives CASSLHPTTLFF. Variable domain in full (rest from reference TRBV11-2 and TRBJ2-2): EAGVAQSPRYKIIEKRQSVAFWCNPISGHATLYWYQQILGQGPKLLIQFQNNGVVDDSQLPKDRFSAERLKGVDSTLKIQPAKLEDSAVYLCASSLHPTTLFFGEGSRLTVL.

This clone appeared a single time. V and J are TRBV27 and TRBJ2-6, with D perhaps TRBD1 (6 bases). The CDR3 runs 17 residues. Germline CDR1 reads MNHEY; CDR2 reads SMNVEV (reference sequence). With 1 base removed from V and 0 bases from J, the gap between germline ends came to 10 bases. CDR3: CASSLLATGSGANVLTF. The DNA of the CDR3 is TGTGCCAGCAGTTTATTGGCGACAGGCTCTGGGGCCAACGTCCTGACTTTC.

This chain uses TRBV28 with TRBJ1-2; 9 bases align to TRBD1. J lost 9 bases, V lost 3 bases, and 8 bases had no gene match. This CDR3 is 14 amino acids long. Germline V gene lookup returns CDR1 MDHEN and CDR2 SYDVKM. CDR3 in amino acids: CASSFDRGGTRYTF. In DNA form, the CDR3 reads TGTGCCAGCAGTTTCGACAGGGGGGGTACTCGCTACACCTTC.

The chain recombines TRBV5-1 with TRBJ2-5; no reliable D call. V lost 1 base to trimming and J lost 0 bases, with 10 bases between them. Germline V gives CDR1 SGHRS, CDR2 YFSETQ. The CDR3 is 15 residues long. This chain's CDR3 is CASSLMPQNQETQYF. The CDR3 DNA reads TGCGCCAGCAGCTTGATGCCACAGAACCAAGAGACCCAGTACTTC. Supplemented by reference TRBV5-1 and TRBJ2-5, the full variable domain reads KAGVTQTPRYLIKTRGQQVTLSCSPISGHRSVSWYQQTPGQGLQFLFEYFSETQRNKGNFPGRFSGRQFSNSRSEMNVSTLELGDSALYLCASSLMPQNQETQYFGPGTRLLVL.

The V call is TRBV6-1, the J call TRBJ1-1, with TRBD1 identical over 8 bases. Germline V gene data show CDR1 as MNHNS and CDR2 as SASEGT. This CDR3 region has 14 residues. With 4 bases clipped from V and 8 bases from J, the junction kept 9 bases outside the gene matches. The CDR3 nucleotides read TGTGCCAGCAGTGGTGGACAGGGAAGAACCGAAGCTTTCTTT. Translating it yields CASSGGQGRTEAFF.

The chain is built from TRBV6-5 and TRBJ2-1; D is possibly TRBD2 (6 bases). V lost 6 bases and J lost 3, with 15 bases in between. Germline assignment: CDR1 MNHEY and CDR2 SVGAGI. This CDR3 region has 15 residues. The CDR3 is CASSRAEGGYNEQFF. The CDR3 region has the DNA TGTGCCAGCAGCCGAGCGGAGGGAGGCTACAATGAGCAGTTCTTC.

This clone was observed a handful of times. This chain joins TRBV7-8 and TRBJ1-1; D gene unclear. V was pared by 1 base and J by 8 bases, with 11 bases between. The CDR3 extends over 13 amino acids. Germline CDR1 is SGHVS and CDR2 is FQNEAQ. In DNA form, the CDR3 reads TGTGCCAGCAGCTTAGAGTGGGGAGGAGAAGCTTTCTTT. This translates into CASSLEWGGEAFF.

The rearrangement joins TRBV6-6 to TRBJ2-7, with 9 bases lining up with TRBD2. V trimming: 8 bases; J trimming: 2 bases; junction bases outside the gene matches: 4. The length of the CDR3 is 13 residues. Germline V gene sequence: CDR1 MNHNY, CDR2 SVGAGI (reference sequence). The DNA for the CDR3 is TGTGCCAGCGGCCTAGCGGGGACCTACGAGCAGTACTTC. This sequence encodes CASGLAGTYEQYF.

This chain uses TRBV5-4 with TRBJ1-2; D is unclear. This CDR3 spans 15 amino acids. V was clipped by 4 bases and J by 0 bases, with 13 bases between them. Germline loops: CDR1 SGHNT, CDR2 YYREEE (reference sequence). The CDR3 sequence is CASSLFQVANYGYTF. CDR3 coding DNA: TGTGCCAGCAGCCTCTTCCAAGTAGCTAACTATGGCTACACCTTC. The whole variable domain, filled in from reference TRBV5-4 and TRBJ1-2, reads ETGVTQSPTHLIKTRGQQVTLRCSSQSGHNTVSWYQQALGQGPQFIFQYYREEENGRGNFPPRFSGLQFPNYSSELNVNALELDDSALYLCASSLFQVANYGYTFGSGTRLTVV.

The DNA of the CDR3 is TGCGCCAGCAGCTTGGCCGCGACTAGCGGATACAATGAGCAGTTCTTC. Amino acids: CASSLAATSGYNEQFF. V gene TRBV5-1 combines with J gene TRBJ2-1; TRBD2 agrees at 9 bases. From germline, CDR1 is SGHRS and CDR2 YFSETQ. With V trimmed by 0 bases and J by 4 bases, 5 bases remained unmatched. This CDR3 comprises 16 residues. Full variable domain (rest looked up from reference TRBV5-1 and TRBJ2-1): KAGVTQTPRYLIKTRGQQVTLSCSPISGHRSVSWYQQTPGQGLQFLFEYFSETQRNKGNFPGRFSGRQFSNSRSEMNVSTLELGDSALYLCASSLAATSGYNEQFFGPGTRLTVL.

V is TRBV7-6 and J is TRBJ2-2, with a possible D match to TRBD1 (5 bases). Germline V gene lookup returns CDR1 SGHVS and CDR2 FNYEAQ. The CDR3 contains 15 residues. The ends were cut back, 4 bases at V and 1 base at J, with 10 bases in the middle. For the CDR3, the DNA is TGTGCCAGCAGCTCTCAGGGCCGGAACACCGGGGAGCTGTTTTTT. Translation gives CASSSQGRNTGELFF.

The genes are TRBV30 and TRBJ2-2; 8 bases agree with TRBD2. Germline CDR1 is GTSNPN and CDR2 is SVGIG (reference sequence). The ends lost 3 bases at V and 4 bases at J; junction bases unmatched: 7. The CDR3 is made up of 15 amino acids. Here the CDR3 DNA reads TGTGCCTGGAGAGAGCTCGCGGGAGGCACCGGGGAGCTGTTTTTT. Protein sequence: CAWRELAGGTGELFF.

The V and J genes are TRBV6-1 and TRBJ2-2, with D possibly TRBD2 on 6 matching bases. The CDR3 has 14 residues. Trimming shortened V by 6 bases and J by 5 bases, and 13 bases separated the two germline ends. In germline, CDR1 is MNHNS, CDR2 SASEGT. DNA of the CDR3: TGTGCCAGCAGATATAGCGGTCCTACCGGGGAGCTGTTTTTT. This sequence encodes CASRYSGPTGELFF.

This chain uses TRBV5-4 with TRBJ2-7; 9 positions agree with TRBD1. CDR1 is SGHNT, CDR2 YYREEE, per germline (reference sequence). V was pared by 0 bases and J by 5 bases, with 6 bases of the junction left unmatched. This CDR3 has 15 amino acids. The CDR3 bases are TGTGCCAGCAGCTTGGTTCGGACAGGGGCGGACGAGCAGTACTTC. As protein: CASSLVRTGADEQYF.

The CDR3 reads CASSAGQLREQYF. Here the CDR3 DNA reads TGTGCCAGCAGTGCGGGACAATTACGGGAGCAGTACTTC. This chain connects TRBV2 to TRBJ2-7; D may be TRBD1 (6 bases). The CDR3 totals 13 residues. Germline values: CDR1 SNHLY, CDR2 FYNNEI. V shed 4 bases and J shed 7 bases, with 14 bases lying between them.

V is TRBV6-5 and J is TRBJ1-1; perhaps TRBD1 as D (5 bases). Trimming took off 7 bases at V and 1 base at J, with 16 bases between the two ends. The CDR3 length is 15 residues. Germline lookup yields CDR1 MNHEY and CDR2 SVGAGI. DNA for the CDR3: TGTGCCAGCACAAAAAGGGGTAGCGGGAACACTGAAGCTTTCTTT. It codes for CASTKRGSGNTEAFF.

The CDR3 protein is CASSPPVVQGFGAFF. CDR3 sequence (DNA): TGTGCCAGCTCACCACCGGTAGTTCAGGGGTTTGGAGCTTTCTTT. The genes are TRBV18 and TRBJ1-1; tentatively, D is TRBD1 (6 bases). V was trimmed by 0 bases and J by 10 bases, leaving 18 bases between them. This CDR3 is 15 amino acids long. Germline V gives CDR1 KGHSH, CDR2 LQKENI.

The chain combines TRBV5-1 with TRBJ2-6; 8 bases fit TRBD1. This CDR3 is 22 amino acids long. With V trimmed by 2 bases and J by 1 base, 20 bases remained unmatched. The V gene's germline CDR1 is SGHRS and CDR2 YFSETQ. CDR3 sequence reads: CASSFDDRGERAIRSGANVLTF. CDR3 sequence (DNA): TGCGCCAGCAGCTTTGATGACAGGGGAGAGCGGGCCATTCGGTCTGGGGCCAACGTCCTGACTTTC.

V is TRBV29-1 and J is TRBJ2-5; 10 bases line up with TRBD1. Trimming cost V 1 base and J 4 bases; bases outside gene matches: 12. Germline assignment: CDR1 SQVTM and CDR2 ANQGSEA. There are 17 residues in the CDR3. This CDR3 is CSVEVGLRDRGGETQYF. CDR3 bases: TGCAGCGTTGAAGTGGGGCTCCGGGACAGGGGTGGAGAGACCCAGTACTTC.

This chain connects TRBV6-1 to TRBJ1-2; weak D call: TRBD1 (6 bases). The length of the CDR3 is 13 residues. CDR1 and CDR2 from the germline V gene are MNHNS and SASEGT. The germline V and J ends were trimmed by 1 base and 4 bases, with 7 bases remaining between them. The CDR3 is CASSEGGGYGYTF. CDR3 DNA sequence: TGTGCCAGCAGTGAAGGAGGGGGCTATGGCTACACCTTC.

The chain links TRBV6-6 to TRBJ1-2; D gene ambiguous. The CDR3 is 14 amino acids. The germline V gene has CDR1 MNHNY and CDR2 SVGAGI (reference sequence). The V and J ends lost 4 bases and 3 bases respectively, with 12 bases between them. The DNA of the CDR3 is TGTGCCAGCAGTTTCAGGCAATCCTACTATGGCTACACCTTC. Translation: CASSFRQSYYGYTF.